This entry is about one T cell receptor beta chain. This sample is drawn from a study of blood T cell repertoires in COVID-19. The method was immunoSEQ multiplex PCR; TCRdb's version includes in-frame clones alone and lacks a portion of them. In the table there are roughly 380,000 clones, around 89% of which are singletons. Per germline, CDR1 SGHRS and CDR2 YFSETQ. V gave up 3 bases and J gave up 6 bases, with 11 bases separating them. The CDR3 runs 13 residues. This clonotype originated in a woman aged 40 to 55 with COVID-19, enrolled during active disease. Sample: peripheral blood. The chain links TRBV5-1 to TRBJ2-3; possibly TRBD1 for D (5 bases). The CDR3 loop is CASSSTVSDTQYF. The CDR3 bases are TGCGCCAGCAGCTCGACAGTATCCGATACGCAGTATTTT.